What follows is one T cell receptor (beta chain) and its context. Its ends do not fully match the called genes, so a read error is possible. This entry comes from a study of T cell responses to AZD1222 COVID-19 vaccine. Method: immunoSEQ multiplex PCR; TCRdb's copy keeps in-frame clones and lacks some. The sample has roughly 110,000 clones, about 90% seen once; the top ten hold less than 7.5%. In germline, CDR1 is SQVTM, CDR2 ANQGSEA. The CDR3 is 13 residues long. This sequence was found in an adult who received the AZD1222 COVID-19 vaccine. The chain recombines TRBV29-1 with TRBJ1-2; no clear D gene. Here the sequenced sample was peripheral blood, taken 28 days after the second AZD1222 dose. The CDR3 DNA follows: TGCAGCGTCGAAGGGAATAGCGACTATGGCTACACCTTC. Translating it yields CSVEGNSDYGYTF.